This T cell receptor beta chain was sequenced during a study of T cell responses to AZD1222 COVID-19 vaccine. Findings of the study overall: Donors were largely white British and mainly female; clonal diversity was possibly underestimated.

On this clone: The antigen is not known.

Here immunoSEQ multiplex PCR was the method, and the copy in TCRdb shows in-frame clones only, minus some. Among 90,000 to 110,000 clones listed, 88% were seen once. The sequencing used peripheral blood, collected on day 0 of AZD1222 vaccination. This clonotype originated in an adult in good health.

The CDR3, as DNA: TGCGCCAGCAGCCAAGTGTTGGGACTAGCGGGCTACAATGAGCAGTTCTTC. It encodes CASSQVLGLAGYNEQFF. The chain couples TRBV4-1 to TRBJ2-1, with TRBD2 identical over 12 bases. V gave up 1 base and J gave up 3 bases; unmatched junction bases: 4. Germline loops: CDR1 MGHRA, CDR2 YSYEKL. The CDR3 covers 17 residues.